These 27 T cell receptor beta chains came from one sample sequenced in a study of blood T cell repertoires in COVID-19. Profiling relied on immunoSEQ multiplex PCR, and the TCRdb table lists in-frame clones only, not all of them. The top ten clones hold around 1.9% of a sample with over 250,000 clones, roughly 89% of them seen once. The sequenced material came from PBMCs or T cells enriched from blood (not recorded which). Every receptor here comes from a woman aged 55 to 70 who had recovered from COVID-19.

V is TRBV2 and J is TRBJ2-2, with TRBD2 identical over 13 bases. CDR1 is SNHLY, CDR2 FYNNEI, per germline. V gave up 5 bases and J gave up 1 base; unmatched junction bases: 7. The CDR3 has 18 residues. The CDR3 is CASSSTGTSGMNTGELFF. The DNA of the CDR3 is TGTGCCAGCAGTTCTACCGGGACTAGCGGGATGAACACCGGGGAGCTGTTTTTT.

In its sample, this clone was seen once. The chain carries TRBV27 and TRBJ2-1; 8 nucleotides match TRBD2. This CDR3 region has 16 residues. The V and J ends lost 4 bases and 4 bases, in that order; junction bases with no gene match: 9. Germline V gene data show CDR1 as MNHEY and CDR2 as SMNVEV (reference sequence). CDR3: CASSSPIAGSYNEQFF. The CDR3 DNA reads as TGTGCCAGCAGTTCCCCAATAGCGGGGTCTTACAATGAGCAGTTCTTC.

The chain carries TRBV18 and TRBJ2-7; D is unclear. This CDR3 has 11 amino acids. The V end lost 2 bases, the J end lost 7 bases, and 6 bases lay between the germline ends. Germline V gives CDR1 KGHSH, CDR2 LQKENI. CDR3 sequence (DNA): TGTGCCAGCTCACCAGAGTCTGAGCAGTACTTC. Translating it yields CASSPESEQYF.

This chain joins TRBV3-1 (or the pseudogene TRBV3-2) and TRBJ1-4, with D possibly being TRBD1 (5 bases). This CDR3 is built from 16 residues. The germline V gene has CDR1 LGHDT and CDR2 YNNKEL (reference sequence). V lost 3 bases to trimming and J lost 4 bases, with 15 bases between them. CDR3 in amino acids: CASSQDRGEINEKLFF. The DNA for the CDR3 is TGTGCCAGCAGCCAGGACCGGGGGGAAATTAATGAAAAACTGTTTTTT.

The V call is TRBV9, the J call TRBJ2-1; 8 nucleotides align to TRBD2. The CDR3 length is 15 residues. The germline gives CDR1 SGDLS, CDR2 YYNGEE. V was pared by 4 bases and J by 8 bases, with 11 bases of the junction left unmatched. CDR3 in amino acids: CASSPGLAGFYEQFF. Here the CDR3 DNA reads TGTGCCAGCAGCCCAGGTTTAGCGGGGTTTTATGAGCAGTTCTTC. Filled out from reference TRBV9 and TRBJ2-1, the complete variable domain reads DSGVTQTPKHLITATGQRVTLRCSPRSGDLSVYWYQQSLDQGLQFLIQYYNGEERAKGNILERFSAQQFPDLHSELNLSSLELGDSALYFCASSPGLAGFYEQFFGPGTRLTVL.

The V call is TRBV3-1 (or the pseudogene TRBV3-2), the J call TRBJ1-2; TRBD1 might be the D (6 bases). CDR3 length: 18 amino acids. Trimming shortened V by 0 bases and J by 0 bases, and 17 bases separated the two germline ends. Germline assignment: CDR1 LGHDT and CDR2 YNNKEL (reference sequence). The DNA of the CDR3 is TGTGCCAGCAGCCAAGATCGTTGGCAGGGGAAAGCTAACTATGGCTACACCTTC. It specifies CASSQDRWQGKANYGYTF.

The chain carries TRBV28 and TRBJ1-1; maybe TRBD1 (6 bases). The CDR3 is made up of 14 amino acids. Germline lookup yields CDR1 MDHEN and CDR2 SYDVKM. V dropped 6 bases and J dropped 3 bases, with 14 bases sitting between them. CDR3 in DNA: TGTGCCAGCAGCCGGGGGGGGGCCGACACTGAAGCTTTCTTT. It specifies CASSRGGADTEAFF.

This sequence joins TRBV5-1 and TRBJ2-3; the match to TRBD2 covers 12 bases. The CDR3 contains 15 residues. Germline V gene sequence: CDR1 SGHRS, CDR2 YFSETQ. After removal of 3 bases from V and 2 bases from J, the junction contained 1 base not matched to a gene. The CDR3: CASSWTSGNTDTQYF. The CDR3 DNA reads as TGCGCCAGCAGCTGGACTAGCGGGAACACAGATACGCAGTATTTT.

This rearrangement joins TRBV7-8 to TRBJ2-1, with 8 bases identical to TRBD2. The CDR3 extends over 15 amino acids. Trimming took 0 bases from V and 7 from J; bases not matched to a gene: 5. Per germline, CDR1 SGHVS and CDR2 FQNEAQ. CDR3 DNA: TGTGCCAGCAGCTTAGCCGGGACTAGTCTAAATGAGCAGTTCTTC. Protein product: CASSLAGTSLNEQFF.

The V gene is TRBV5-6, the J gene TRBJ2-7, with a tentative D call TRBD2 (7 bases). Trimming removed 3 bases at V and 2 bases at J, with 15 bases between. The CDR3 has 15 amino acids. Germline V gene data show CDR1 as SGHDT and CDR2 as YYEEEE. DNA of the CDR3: TGTGCCAGCAGCTCCCCGGGGAGGGACACCTACGAGCAGTACTTC. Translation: CASSSPGRDTYEQYF.

The CDR3 coding sequence is TGCGCCAGCAGCCAAGTTGGTCTAGCTTACAATGAGCAGTTCTTC. It codes for CASSQVGLAYNEQFF. The chain combines TRBV4-1 with TRBJ2-1; D perhaps matches TRBD2 (5 bases). Trimming pared 1 base from V and 4 bases from J, leaving 11 bases between. This CDR3 comprises 15 residues. Germline CDR1 reads MGHRA; CDR2 reads YSYEKL.

CDR3 residues: CASSLALYQPQHF. The CDR3 bases are TGTGCCAGCAGCTTGGCCCTCTATCAGCCCCAGCATTTT. V is TRBV7-2 and J is TRBJ1-5; no firm D call. This CDR3 is 13 amino acids long. Germline CDR1 and CDR2: SGHTA and FQGNSA. V shed 3 bases and J shed 5 bases, with 8 bases lying between them.

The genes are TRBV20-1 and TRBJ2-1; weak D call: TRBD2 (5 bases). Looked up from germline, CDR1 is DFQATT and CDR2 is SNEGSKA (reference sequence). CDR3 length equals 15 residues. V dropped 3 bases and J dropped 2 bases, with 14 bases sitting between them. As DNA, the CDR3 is TGCAGTGCTAGTCCAACACCGGAGGCCTACAATGAGCAGTTCTTC. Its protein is CSASPTPEAYNEQFF.

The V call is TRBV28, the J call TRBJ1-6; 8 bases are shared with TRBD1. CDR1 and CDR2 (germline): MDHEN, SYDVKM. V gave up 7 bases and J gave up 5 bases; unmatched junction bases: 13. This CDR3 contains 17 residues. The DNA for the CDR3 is TGTGCCAGCATAGGACAGGGAGTTGTCTTCGATAATTCACCCCTCCACTTT. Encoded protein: CASIGQGVVFDNSPLHF.

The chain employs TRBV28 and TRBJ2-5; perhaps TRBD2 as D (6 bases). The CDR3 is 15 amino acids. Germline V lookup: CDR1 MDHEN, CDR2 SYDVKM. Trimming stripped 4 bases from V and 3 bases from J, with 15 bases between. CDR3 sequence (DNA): TGTGCCAGCAGTTATGCGGGACTTTTAAAAGAGACCCAGTACTTC. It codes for CASSYAGLLKETQYF.

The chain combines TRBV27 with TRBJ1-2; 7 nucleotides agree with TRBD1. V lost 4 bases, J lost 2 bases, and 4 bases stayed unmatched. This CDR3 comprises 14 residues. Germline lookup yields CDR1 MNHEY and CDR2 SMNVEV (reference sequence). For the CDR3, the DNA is TGTGCCAGCAGTTGGGGACAGACAAACTATGGCTACACCTTC. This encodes CASSWGQTNYGYTF.

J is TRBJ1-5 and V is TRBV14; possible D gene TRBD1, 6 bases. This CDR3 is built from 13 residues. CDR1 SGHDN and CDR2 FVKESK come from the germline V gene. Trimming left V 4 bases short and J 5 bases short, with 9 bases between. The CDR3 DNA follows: TGTGCCAGCAGCCTTTACAGGGATCAGCCCCAGCATTTT. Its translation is CASSLYRDQPQHF.

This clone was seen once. CDR3 loop: CASSPQSTDTQYF. CDR3 DNA: TGTGCCAGCTCACCCCAGAGCACAGATACGCAGTATTTT. This chain uses TRBV18 with TRBJ2-3; no definite D call. CDR1 and CDR2 from the germline V gene are KGHSH and LQKENI. The V end was cut by 3 bases, the J end by 0 bases, with 4 bases between. This CDR3 has 13 amino acids.

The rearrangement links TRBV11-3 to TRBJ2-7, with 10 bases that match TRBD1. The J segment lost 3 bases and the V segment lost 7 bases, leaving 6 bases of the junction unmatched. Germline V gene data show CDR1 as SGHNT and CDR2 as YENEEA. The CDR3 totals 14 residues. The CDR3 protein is CASTPGQGFYEQYF. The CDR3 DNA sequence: TGTGCCAGCACCCCGGGACAGGGGTTCTACGAGCAGTACTTC.

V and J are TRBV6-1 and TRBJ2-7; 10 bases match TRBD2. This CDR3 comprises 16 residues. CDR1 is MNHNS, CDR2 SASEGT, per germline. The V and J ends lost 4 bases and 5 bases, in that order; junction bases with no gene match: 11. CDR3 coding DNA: TGTGCCAGCAGTGTATGGCTAGCGGGAGTATCTCACGAGCAGTACTTC. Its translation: CASSVWLAGVSHEQYF.

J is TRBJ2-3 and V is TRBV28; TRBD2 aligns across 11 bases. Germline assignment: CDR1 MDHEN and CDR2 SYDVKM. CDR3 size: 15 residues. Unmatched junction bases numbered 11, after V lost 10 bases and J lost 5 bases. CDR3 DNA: TGTGCCACCGACCGCCTAGCGGGAGGTGGAGATACGCAGTATTTT. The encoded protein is CATDRLAGGGDTQYF.

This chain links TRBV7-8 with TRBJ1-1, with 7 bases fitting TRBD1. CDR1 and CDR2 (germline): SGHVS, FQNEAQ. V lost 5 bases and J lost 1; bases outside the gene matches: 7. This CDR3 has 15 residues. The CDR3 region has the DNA TGTGCCAGCAGCCCCAGGGGGATCCGGAACACTGAAGCTTTCTTT. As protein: CASSPRGIRNTEAFF.

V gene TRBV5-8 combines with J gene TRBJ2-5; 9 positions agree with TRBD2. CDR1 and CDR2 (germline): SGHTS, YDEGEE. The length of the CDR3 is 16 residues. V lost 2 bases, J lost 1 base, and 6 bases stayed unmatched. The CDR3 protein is CASSFFLAGLQETQYF. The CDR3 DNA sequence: TGTGCCAGCAGCTTTTTTCTAGCGGGGCTCCAAGAGACCCAGTACTTC.

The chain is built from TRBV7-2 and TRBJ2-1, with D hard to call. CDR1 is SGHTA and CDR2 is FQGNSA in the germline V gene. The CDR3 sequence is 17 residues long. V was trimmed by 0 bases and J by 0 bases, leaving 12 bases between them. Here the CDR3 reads CASSLAPAVSSYNEQFF. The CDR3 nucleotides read TGTGCCAGCAGCTTAGCCCCGGCGGTTAGCTCCTACAATGAGCAGTTCTTC.

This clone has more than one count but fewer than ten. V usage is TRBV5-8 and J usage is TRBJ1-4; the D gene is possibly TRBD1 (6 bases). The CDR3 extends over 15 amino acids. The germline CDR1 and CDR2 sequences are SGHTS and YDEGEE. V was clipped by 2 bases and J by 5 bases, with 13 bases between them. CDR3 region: CASSFSGQPNEKLFF. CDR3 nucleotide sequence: TGTGCCAGCAGCTTCTCCGGACAGCCAAATGAAAAACTGTTTTTT.

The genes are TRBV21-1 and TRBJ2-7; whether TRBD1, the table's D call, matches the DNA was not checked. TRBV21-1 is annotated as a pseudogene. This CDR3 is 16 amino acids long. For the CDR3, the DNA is TGTGCCAGCAGCAAAGGTTGGAGGACAGGGGGAGGCGAGCAGTACTTC. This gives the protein CASSKGWRTGGGEQYF.

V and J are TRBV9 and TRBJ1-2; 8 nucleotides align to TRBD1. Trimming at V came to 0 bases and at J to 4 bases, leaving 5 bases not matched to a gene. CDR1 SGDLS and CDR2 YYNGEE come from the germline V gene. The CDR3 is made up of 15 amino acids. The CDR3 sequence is CASSVGSGGAYGYTF. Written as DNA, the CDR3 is TGTGCCAGCAGCGTAGGTTCAGGGGGCGCCTATGGCTACACCTTC.